This T cell receptor beta chain was sequenced for a study of lymphopenia after photon versus proton radiotherapy. General study results and limits: After the lymphocyte nadir, photon-treated repertoires showed oligoclonal expansion, especially of CD8+ Temra cells. Better survival with proton therapy was suggested as possible, not demonstrated.

Concerning this clone itself: Its antigen is unknown.

The assay was immunoSEQ multiplex PCR, and TCRdb's table has in-frame clones only and misses some. Here the sample spans about 22,000 clones, more than 85% being singletons. Here the sequenced sample was peripheral blood, taken from a patient treated with proton-based radiotherapy. The receptor's source is an elderly man with esophageal cancer.

The CDR3: CASSILWGETQYF. The CDR3 DNA sequence: TGTGCCAGTAGTATCCTTTGGGGGGAGACCCAGTACTTC. This chain joins TRBV19 and TRBJ2-5; either TRBD1 or TRBD2 may supply D (5 bases each). Germline CDR1 and CDR2: LNHDA and SQIVND (reference sequence). With 3 bases removed from V and 5 bases from J, the gap between germline ends came to 10 bases. The CDR3 is 13 amino acids.